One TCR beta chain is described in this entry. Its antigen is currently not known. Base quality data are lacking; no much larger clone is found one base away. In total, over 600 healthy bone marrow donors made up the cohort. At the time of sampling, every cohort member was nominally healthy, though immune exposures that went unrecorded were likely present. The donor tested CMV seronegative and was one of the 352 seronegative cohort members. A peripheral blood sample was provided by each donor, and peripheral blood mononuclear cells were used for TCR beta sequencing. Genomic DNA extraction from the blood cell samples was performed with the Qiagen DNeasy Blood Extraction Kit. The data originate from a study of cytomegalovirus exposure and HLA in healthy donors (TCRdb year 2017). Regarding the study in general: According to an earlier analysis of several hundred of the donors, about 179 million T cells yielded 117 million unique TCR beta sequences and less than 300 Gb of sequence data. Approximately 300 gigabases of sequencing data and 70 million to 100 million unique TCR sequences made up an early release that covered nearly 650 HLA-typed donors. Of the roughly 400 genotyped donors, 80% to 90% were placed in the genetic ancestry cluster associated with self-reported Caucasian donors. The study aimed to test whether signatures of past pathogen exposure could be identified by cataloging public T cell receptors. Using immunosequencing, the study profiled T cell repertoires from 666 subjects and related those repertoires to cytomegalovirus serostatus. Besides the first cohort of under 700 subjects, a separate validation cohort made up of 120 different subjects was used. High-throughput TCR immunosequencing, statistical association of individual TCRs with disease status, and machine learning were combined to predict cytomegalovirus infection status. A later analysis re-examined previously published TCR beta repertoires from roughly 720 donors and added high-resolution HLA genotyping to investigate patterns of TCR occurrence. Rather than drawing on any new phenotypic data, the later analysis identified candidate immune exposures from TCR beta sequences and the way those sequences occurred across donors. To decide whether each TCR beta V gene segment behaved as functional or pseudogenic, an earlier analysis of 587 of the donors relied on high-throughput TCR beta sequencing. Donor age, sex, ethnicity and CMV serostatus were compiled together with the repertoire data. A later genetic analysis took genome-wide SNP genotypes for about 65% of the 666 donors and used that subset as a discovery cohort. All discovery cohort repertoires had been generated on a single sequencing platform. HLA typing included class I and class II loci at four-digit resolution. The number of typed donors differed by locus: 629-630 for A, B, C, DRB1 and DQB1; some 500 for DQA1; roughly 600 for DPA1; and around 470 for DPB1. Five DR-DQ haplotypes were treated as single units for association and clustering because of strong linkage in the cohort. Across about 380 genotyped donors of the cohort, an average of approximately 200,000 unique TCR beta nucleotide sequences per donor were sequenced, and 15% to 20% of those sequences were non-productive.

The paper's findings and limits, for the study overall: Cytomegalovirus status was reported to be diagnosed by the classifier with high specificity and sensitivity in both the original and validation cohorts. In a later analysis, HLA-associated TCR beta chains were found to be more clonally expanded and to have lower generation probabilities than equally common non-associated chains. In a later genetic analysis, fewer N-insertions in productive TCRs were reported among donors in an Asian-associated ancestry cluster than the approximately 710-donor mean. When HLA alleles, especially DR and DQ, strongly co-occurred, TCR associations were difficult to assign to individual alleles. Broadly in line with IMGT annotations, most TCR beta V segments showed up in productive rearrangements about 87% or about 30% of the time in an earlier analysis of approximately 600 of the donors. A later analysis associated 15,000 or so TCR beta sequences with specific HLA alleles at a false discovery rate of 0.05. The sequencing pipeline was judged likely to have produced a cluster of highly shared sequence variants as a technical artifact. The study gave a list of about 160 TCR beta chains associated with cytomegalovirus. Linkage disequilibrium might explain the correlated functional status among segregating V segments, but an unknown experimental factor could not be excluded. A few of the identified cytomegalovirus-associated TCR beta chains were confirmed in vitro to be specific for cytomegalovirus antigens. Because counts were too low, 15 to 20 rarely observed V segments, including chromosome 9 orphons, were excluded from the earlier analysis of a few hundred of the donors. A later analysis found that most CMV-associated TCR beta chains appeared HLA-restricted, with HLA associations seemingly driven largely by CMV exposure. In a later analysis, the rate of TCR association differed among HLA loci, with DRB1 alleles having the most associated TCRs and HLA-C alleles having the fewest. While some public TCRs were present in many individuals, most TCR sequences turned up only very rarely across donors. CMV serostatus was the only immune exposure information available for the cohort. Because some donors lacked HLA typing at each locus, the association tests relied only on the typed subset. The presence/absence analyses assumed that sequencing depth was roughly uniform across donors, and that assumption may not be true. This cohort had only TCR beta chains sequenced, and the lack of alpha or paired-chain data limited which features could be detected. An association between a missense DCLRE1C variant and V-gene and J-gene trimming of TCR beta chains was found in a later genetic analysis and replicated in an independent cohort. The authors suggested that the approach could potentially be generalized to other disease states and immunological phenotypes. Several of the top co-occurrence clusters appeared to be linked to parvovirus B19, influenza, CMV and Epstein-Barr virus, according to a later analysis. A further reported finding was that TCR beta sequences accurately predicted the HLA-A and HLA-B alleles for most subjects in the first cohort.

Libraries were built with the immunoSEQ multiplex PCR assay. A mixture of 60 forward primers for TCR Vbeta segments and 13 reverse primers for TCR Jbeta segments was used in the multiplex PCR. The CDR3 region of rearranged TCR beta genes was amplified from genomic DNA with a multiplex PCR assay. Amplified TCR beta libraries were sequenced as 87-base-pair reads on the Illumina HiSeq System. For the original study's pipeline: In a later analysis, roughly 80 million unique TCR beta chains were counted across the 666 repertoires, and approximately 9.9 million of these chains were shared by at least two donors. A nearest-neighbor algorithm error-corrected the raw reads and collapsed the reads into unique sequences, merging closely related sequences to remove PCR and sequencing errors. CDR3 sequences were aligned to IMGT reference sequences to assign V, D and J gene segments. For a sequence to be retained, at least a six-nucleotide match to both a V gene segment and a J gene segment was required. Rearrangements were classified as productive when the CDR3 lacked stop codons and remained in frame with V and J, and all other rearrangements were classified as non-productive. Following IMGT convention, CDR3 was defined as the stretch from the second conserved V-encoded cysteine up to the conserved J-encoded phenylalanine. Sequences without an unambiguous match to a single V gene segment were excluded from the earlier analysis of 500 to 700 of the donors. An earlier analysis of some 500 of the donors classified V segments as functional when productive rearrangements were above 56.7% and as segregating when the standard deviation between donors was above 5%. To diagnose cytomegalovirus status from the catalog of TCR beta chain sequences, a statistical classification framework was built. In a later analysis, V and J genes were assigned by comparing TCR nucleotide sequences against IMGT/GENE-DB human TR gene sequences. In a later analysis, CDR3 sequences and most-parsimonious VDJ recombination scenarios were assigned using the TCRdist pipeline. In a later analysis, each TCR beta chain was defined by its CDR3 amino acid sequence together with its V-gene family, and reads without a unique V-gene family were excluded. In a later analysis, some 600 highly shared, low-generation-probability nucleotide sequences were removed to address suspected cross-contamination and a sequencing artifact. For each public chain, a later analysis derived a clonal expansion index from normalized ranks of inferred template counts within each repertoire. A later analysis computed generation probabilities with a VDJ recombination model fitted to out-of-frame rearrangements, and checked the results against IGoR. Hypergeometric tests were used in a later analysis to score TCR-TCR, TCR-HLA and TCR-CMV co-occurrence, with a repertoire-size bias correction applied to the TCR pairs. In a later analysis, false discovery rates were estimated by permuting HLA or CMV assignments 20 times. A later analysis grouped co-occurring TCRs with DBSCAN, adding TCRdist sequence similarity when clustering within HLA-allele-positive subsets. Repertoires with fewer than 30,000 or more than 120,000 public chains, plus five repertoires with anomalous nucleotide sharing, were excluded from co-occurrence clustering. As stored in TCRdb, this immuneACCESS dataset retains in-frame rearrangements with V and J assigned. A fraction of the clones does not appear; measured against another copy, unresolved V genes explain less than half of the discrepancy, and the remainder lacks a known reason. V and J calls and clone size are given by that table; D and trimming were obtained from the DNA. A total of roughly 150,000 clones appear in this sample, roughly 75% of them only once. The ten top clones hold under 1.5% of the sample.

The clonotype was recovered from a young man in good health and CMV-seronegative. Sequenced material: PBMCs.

The nucleotide sequence reads as follows: TGTGCCAGCAGCACAGGGGCTGTCCCGTATTTT. Its protein product is CASSTGAVPYF. This chain joins TRBV9 to TRBJ2-3; 7 nucleotides in the junction match TRBD1. For CDR1 and CDR2, the germline V gene lists SGDLS and YYNGEE. V loses 4 bases at its end and J loses 14 bases; junction bases beyond the gene matches: 7. The CDR3, from cysteine to phenylalanine, totals 11 residues. Only the CDR3 portion is preserved as DNA: 33 bases, with reading frame beginning at the first base. The CDR3, completed at both ends by the reference TRBV9 and TRBJ2-3 genes, gives the full variable domain DSGVTQTPKHLITATGQRVTLRCSPRSGDLSVYWYQQSLDQGLQFLIQYYNGEERAKGNILERFSAQQFPDLHSELNLSSLELGDSALYFCASSTGAVPYFGPGTRLTVL.